Below are 26 T cell receptor beta chains sequenced from a single sample in a study of T cell responses to AZD1222 COVID-19 vaccine. Generated by immunoSEQ multiplex PCR, the TCRdb table keeps only in-frame clones and is missing some. The profile shows approximately 150,000 clones, about 82% of them singletons. This specimen consisted of peripheral blood, obtained 28 days after the second AZD1222 dose. The receptors originated from an adult who received the AZD1222 COVID-19 vaccine.

The chain joins TRBV27 to TRBJ1-1; unclear D gene. This CDR3 spans 13 amino acids. Deletions cut 2 bases from V and 2 bases from J, with 6 bases between. Germline CDR1 reads MNHEY; CDR2 reads SMNVEV (reference sequence). The CDR3 reads CASSLAFNTEAFF. The CDR3 DNA follows: TGTGCCAGCAGTTTAGCCTTTAACACTGAAGCTTTCTTT.

The chain links TRBV7-2 to TRBJ2-7; TRBD2 matches 8 bases. J gave up 5 bases and V 2 bases, and 2 bases lay outside the gene matches. Per the germline V gene, CDR1 is SGHTA and CDR2 is FQGNSA. The CDR3 is made up of 13 amino acids. The CDR3 loop is CASSLRAGDEQYF. CDR3 in DNA: TGTGCCAGCAGCTTAAGAGCGGGAGACGAGCAGTACTTC. The variable domain in full, with the rest retrieved from reference TRBV7-2 and TRBJ2-7, is GAGVSQSPSNKVTEKGKDVELRCDPISGHTALYWYRQSLGQGLEFLIYFQGNSAPDKSGLPSDRFSAERTGGSVSTLTIQRTQQEDSAVYLCASSLRAGDEQYFGPGTRLTVT.

The chain uses TRBV4-2 and TRBJ1-1, with 8 bases lining up with TRBD1. CDR3 length: 15 amino acids. Germline V lookup: CDR1 LGHNA, CDR2 YNFKEQ. J gave up 3 bases and V 1 base, and 4 bases lay outside the gene matches. The CDR3 nucleotides are TGTGCCAGCAGCCAAGCAGGGGGCATGGACACTGAAGCTTTCTTT. This encodes CASSQAGGMDTEAFF.

J is TRBJ1-1 and V is TRBV18; D remains ambiguous. Germline CDR1 KGHSH, CDR2 LQKENI. V lost 2 bases, J lost 0 bases, and 7 bases lay in between. CDR3 length equals 14 residues. Here the CDR3 reads CASSPTSLNTEAFF. The CDR3 DNA is TGTGCCAGCTCACCAACCAGTTTGAACACTGAAGCTTTCTTT.

The chain combines TRBV6-5 with TRBJ2-3; D gene ambiguous. V shed 10 bases and J shed 4 bases, with 18 bases lying between them. This CDR3 is 14 amino acids long. Germline CDR1 MNHEY, CDR2 SVGAGI. CDR3 DNA: TGTGCCATTCAACAGCTGCCTCGGGCAGATACGCAGTATTTT. Its protein product is CAIQQLPRADTQYF.

This chain connects TRBV6-5 to TRBJ2-7, with TRBD2 as a possible D gene (5 bases). CDR3 length: 13 amino acids. CDR1 is MNHEY and CDR2 is SVGAGI in the germline V gene. V was clipped by 6 bases and J by 0 bases, with 9 bases between them. The CDR3 nucleotides are TGTGCCAGCAGCTGGACTTTCTCCTACGAGCAGTACTTC. Amino acids: CASSWTFSYEQYF.

This clone was observed a handful of times. The chain carries TRBV2 and TRBJ1-6; D is unresolved. Trimming stripped 5 bases from V and 6 bases from J, with 20 bases between. Per germline, CDR1 SNHLY and CDR2 FYNNEI. The CDR3 extends over 17 amino acids. The CDR3 nucleotides are TGTGCCAGCAGTAGGTCTGGGAGCCTCCGGGGTAATTCACCCCTCCACTTT. This sequence encodes CASSRSGSLRGNSPLHF.

This clone appeared a single time. The chain carries TRBV2 and TRBJ1-1, with 8 bases matching TRBD1. Germline lookup yields CDR1 SNHLY and CDR2 FYNNEI. The CDR3 contains 10 residues. Trimming removed 8 bases from V and 13 bases from J; junction bases left unmatched: 6. The CDR3 spells CASGTGPSFF. CDR3 in DNA: TGTGCCAGCGGGACAGGCCCGAGTTTCTTT.

The table lists this clone with a few counts. The chain is built from TRBV3-1 (or the pseudogene TRBV3-2) and TRBJ1-4, with TRBD1 matching 8 bases. Germline CDR1 is LGHDT and CDR2 is YNNKEL (reference sequence). J lost 7 bases, V lost 3 bases, and 10 bases had no gene match. CDR3 length equals 16 residues. The CDR3 bases are TGTGCCAGCAGCCATCTGGAACAGGGGGAGTTTGAAAAACTGTTTTTT. It encodes CASSHLEQGEFEKLFF.

This rearrangement joins TRBV29-1 to TRBJ1-2; TRBD1 is a possible D gene (5 bases). The CDR3 is made up of 13 amino acids. Germline CDR1 is SQVTM and CDR2 is ANQGSEA. Trimming removed 6 bases from V and 8 bases from J, with 19 bases in between. The CDR3: CSVPDGGVGGYTF. The CDR3 region has the DNA TGCAGCGTCCCCGACGGGGGGGTTGGGGGCTACACCTTC.

The CDR3 region has the DNA TGTGCCAGCAACAGGGGAAATGAAAAACTGTTTTTT. Its protein product is CASNRGNEKLFF. J is TRBJ1-4 and V is TRBV28; 7 bases map to TRBD1. Germline CDR1 MDHEN, CDR2 SYDVKM. The CDR3 covers 12 residues. The V segment lost 7 bases and the J segment 5 bases; nucleotides outside the gene matches: 1.

This sequence joins TRBV6-5 and TRBJ2-5; D gene ambiguous. Trimming took 0 bases from V and 5 from J, leaving 4 bases between them. The germline V gene has CDR1 MNHEY and CDR2 SVGAGI. The CDR3 is made up of 12 amino acids. The CDR3: CASSYSRETQYF. DNA for the CDR3: TGTGCCAGCAGTTACTCGAGGGAGACCCAGTACTTC.

This chain links TRBV4-1 with TRBJ2-7; no clear D. Germline loops: CDR1 MGHRA, CDR2 YSYEKL. V was cut by 0 bases and J by 1 base, with 13 bases left in between. This CDR3 has 16 amino acids. The DNA of the CDR3 is TGCGCCAGCAGCCAAGATAACCTGCAAGGTTCCTACGAGCAGTACTTC. Protein product: CASSQDNLQGSYEQYF.

This sequence joins TRBV4-1 and TRBJ2-1; 8 bases align to TRBD2. The CDR3 is made up of 15 amino acids. The germline gives CDR1 MGHRA, CDR2 YSYEKL. With 5 bases clipped from V and 8 bases from J, the junction kept 11 bases outside the gene matches. The CDR3 DNA follows: TGCGCCAGCAGCGCGACCGGGACTAGTTTTGATGAGCAGTTCTTC. The encoded protein is CASSATGTSFDEQFF.

The V call is TRBV10-3, the J call TRBJ1-2; a possible D gene is TRBD1 (6 bases). V gave up 7 bases and J gave up 2 bases, with 14 bases separating them. The CDR3 runs to 14 residues. Germline assignment: CDR1 ENHRY and CDR2 SYGVKD. The CDR3 DNA reads TGTGCCATCAATCCCAGACAGGCCAACTATGGCTACACCTTC. Amino acids: CAINPRQANYGYTF.

The J gene is TRBJ1-1, the V gene TRBV6-5; D is possibly TRBD1 (5 bases). Trimming pared 2 bases from V and 9 bases from J, leaving 13 bases between. The CDR3 consists of 13 residues. Per the germline V gene, CDR1 is MNHEY and CDR2 is SVGAGI. The CDR3 is CASSYGGAPKAFF. The CDR3 nucleotides read TGTGCCAGCAGTTACGGCGGGGCCCCAAAAGCTTTCTTT.

The chain employs TRBV2 and TRBJ2-7; D call uncertain. V lost 1 base, J lost 3 bases, and 10 bases lay in between. In germline, CDR1 is SNHLY, CDR2 FYNNEI. The CDR3 sequence is 14 residues long. CDR3 bases: TGTGCCAGCAGTGAAGGGGTACTGAACTACGAGCAGTACTTC. This sequence encodes CASSEGVLNYEQYF.

V usage is TRBV5-1 and J usage is TRBJ2-1; 16 nucleotides align to TRBD2. The germline V gene encodes CDR1 SGHRS and CDR2 YFSETQ. The J segment lost 5 bases and the V segment lost 3 bases, leaving 5 bases of the junction unmatched. The CDR3 spans 17 residues. The CDR3 nucleotides read TGCGCCAGCAGCTGGGGACTAGCGGGAGGGCCCAACAATGAGCAGTTCTTC. Protein product: CASSWGLAGGPNNEQFF.

The chain is built from TRBV6-5 and TRBJ1-5; D is possibly TRBD1 (5 bases). CDR1 is MNHEY and CDR2 is SVGAGI in the germline V gene. Trimming stripped 7 bases from V and 2 bases from J, with 9 bases between. The CDR3 has 13 amino acids. CDR3 amino acids: CASMVRGNQPQHF. The CDR3 region has the DNA TGTGCCAGCATGGTCAGGGGCAATCAGCCCCAGCATTTT.

In DNA form, the CDR3 reads TGTGCCAGCTCACCGGGACAGACTGGGGAGCCCCAGCATTTT. Residues: CASSPGQTGEPQHF. The gene calls are TRBV18 and TRBJ1-5; 7 nucleotides align to TRBD1. The V and J ends lost 3 bases and 8 bases, in that order; junction bases with no gene match: 7. CDR1 and CDR2 from the germline V gene are KGHSH and LQKENI. The CDR3 runs to 14 residues.

A single count supports this clone. The rearrangement links TRBV4-1 to TRBJ1-2; 9 nucleotides line up with TRBD1. J lost 4 bases, V lost 4 bases, and 1 base had no gene match. Germline V CDR1 and CDR2: MGHRA, YSYEKL. There are 13 residues in the CDR3. CDR3 DNA: TGCGCCAGCAGCCCGGGACAGGGCTATGGCTACACCTTC. Protein: CASSPGQGYGYTF.

This clone was counted a single time. The V gene is TRBV27, the J gene TRBJ1-1; D perhaps matches TRBD1 (6 bases). Germline V gene data show CDR1 as MNHEY and CDR2 as SMNVEV (reference sequence). The CDR3 runs to 15 residues. V was cut by 6 bases and J by 2 bases, with 16 bases left in between. Here the CDR3 reads CASSRGDMVNTEAFF. In DNA, the CDR3 is TGTGCCAGCAGCCGGGGGGACATGGTAAACACTGAAGCTTTCTTT.

This chain uses TRBV6-5 with TRBJ1-2; 7 bases agree with TRBD1. V lost 4 bases to trimming and J lost 4 bases; unmatched junction nucleotides: 0. CDR3 size: 12 residues. In germline, CDR1 is MNHEY, CDR2 SVGAGI. The CDR3 region has the DNA TGTGCCAGCAGTTGGGACAGCTATGGCTACACCTTC. Protein: CASSWDSYGYTF.

The V gene is TRBV5-1, the J gene TRBJ2-2; perhaps TRBD1 as D (6 bases). V was clipped by 0 bases and J by 6 bases, with 12 bases between them. This CDR3 has 15 residues. The V gene's germline CDR1 is SGHRS and CDR2 YFSETQ. The DNA for the CDR3 is TGCGCCAGCAGCTTGGGTACAGGGCTGTCCGGGGAGCTGTTTTTT. Encoded protein: CASSLGTGLSGELFF.

The V and J genes are TRBV12-3 or TRBV12-4 and TRBJ1-4; D is undetermined. The CDR3 extends over 13 amino acids. Trimming took 8 bases from V and 1 from J, leaving 8 bases between them. CDR3 residues: CASEGGTNEKLFF. CDR3 DNA: TGTGCCAGCGAAGGAGGAACTAATGAAAAACTGTTTTTT.

The chain carries TRBV29-1 and TRBJ2-5, with no clear D. The CDR3 loop spans 14 amino acids. V lost 7 bases and J lost 4, with 19 bases in between. CDR1 is SQVTM, CDR2 ANQGSEA, per germline. Here the CDR3 DNA reads TGCAGCGGCTCCGAGAGGAGTAGTGGAGAGACCCAGTACTTC. Its translation: CSGSERSSGETQYF.